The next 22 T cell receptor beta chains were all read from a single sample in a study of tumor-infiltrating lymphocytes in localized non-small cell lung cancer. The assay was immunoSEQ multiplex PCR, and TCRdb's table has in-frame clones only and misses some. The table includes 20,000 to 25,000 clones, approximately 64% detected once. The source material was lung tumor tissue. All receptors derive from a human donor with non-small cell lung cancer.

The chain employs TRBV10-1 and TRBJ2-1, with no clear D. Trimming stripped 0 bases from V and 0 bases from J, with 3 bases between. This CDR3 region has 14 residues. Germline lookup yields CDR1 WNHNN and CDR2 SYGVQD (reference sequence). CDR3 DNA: TGCGCCAGCAGTGAGTCGGTCTCCTACAATGAGCAGTTCTTC. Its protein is CASSESVSYNEQFF.

Here the CDR3 reads CASSYRAPEAFF. Here the CDR3 DNA reads TGTGCCAGCAGTTACAGGGCCCCGGAAGCTTTCTTT. The chain combines TRBV6-5 with TRBJ1-1; D call uncertain. This CDR3 has 12 amino acids. Trimming left V 2 bases short and J 8 bases short, with 9 bases between. In germline, CDR1 is MNHEY, CDR2 SVGAGI.

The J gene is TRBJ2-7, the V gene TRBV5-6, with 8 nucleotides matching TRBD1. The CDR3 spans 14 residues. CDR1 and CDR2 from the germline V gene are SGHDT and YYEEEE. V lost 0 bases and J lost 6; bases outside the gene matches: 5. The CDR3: CASSLVGDRCEQYF. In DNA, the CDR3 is TGTGCCAGCAGCTTGGTGGGGGACAGGTGCGAGCAGTACTTC.

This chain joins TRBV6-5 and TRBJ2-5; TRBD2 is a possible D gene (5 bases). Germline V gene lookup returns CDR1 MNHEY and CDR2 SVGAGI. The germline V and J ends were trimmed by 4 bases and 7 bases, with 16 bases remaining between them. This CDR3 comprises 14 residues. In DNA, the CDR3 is TGTGCCAGCAGTTCCTCGGGGAGCTCGGTGACCCAGTACTTC. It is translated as CASSSSGSSVTQYF.

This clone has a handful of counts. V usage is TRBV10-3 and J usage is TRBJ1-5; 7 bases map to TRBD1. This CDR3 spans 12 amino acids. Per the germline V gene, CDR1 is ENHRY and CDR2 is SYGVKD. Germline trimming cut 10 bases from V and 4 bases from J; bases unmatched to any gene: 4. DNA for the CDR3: TGTGCCAGCCAGACAGGGAATCAGCCCCAGCATTTT. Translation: CASQTGNQPQHF.

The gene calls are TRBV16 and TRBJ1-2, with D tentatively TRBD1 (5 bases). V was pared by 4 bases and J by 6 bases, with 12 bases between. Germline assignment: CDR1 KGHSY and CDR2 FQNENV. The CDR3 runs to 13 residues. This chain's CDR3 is CASSPRGTDGYTF. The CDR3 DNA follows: TGTGCCAGCAGCCCTCGGGGGACGGATGGCTACACCTTC.

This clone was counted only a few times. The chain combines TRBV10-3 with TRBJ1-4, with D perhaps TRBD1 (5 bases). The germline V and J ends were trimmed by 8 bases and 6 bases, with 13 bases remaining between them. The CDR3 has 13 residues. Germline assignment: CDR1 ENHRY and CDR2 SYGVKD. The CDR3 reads CAISQEGDEKLFF. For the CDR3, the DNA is TGTGCCATCTCCCAGGAAGGGGATGAAAAACTGTTTTTT.

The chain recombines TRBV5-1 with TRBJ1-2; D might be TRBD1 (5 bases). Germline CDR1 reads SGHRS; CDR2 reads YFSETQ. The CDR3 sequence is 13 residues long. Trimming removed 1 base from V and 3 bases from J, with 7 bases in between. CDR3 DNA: TGCGCCAGCAGCTTGTTACAGGACTATGGCTACACCTTC. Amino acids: CASSLLQDYGYTF.

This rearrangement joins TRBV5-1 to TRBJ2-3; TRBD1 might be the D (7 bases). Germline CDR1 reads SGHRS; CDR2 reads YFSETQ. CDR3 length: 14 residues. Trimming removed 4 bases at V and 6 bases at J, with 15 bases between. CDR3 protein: CASSAGQTSDTQYF. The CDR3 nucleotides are TGCGCCAGCAGCGCGGGACAGACCTCGGATACGCAGTATTTT.

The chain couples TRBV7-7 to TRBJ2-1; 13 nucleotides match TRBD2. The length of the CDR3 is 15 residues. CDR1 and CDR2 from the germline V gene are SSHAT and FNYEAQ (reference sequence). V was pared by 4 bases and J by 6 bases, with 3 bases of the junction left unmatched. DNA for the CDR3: TGTGCCAGCAGCTCCGGGACTAGCGGGACCAATGAGCAGTTCTTC. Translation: CASSSGTSGTNEQFF.

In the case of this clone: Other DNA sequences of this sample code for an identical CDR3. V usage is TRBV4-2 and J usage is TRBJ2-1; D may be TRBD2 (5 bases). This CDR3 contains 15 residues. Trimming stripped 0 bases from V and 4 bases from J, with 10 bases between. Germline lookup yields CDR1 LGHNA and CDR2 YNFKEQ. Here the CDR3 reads CASSQDRGSYNEQFF. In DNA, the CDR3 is TGTGCCAGCAGCCAAGACCGAGGGTCTTACAATGAGCAGTTCTTC.

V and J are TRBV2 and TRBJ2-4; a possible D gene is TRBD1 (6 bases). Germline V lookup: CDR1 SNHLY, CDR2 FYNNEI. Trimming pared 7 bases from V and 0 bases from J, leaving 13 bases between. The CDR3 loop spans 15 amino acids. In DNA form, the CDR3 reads TGTGCCAGCACTAACAGGGCCTTAGCCAAAAACATTCAGTACTTC. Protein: CASTNRALAKNIQYF.

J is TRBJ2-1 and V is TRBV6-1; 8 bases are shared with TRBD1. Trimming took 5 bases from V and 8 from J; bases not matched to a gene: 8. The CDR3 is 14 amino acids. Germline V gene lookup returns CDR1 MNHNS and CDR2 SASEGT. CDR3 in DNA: TGTGCCAGCAGTCCGGGACAGGTATTCGATGAGCAGTTCTTC. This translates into CASSPGQVFDEQFF.

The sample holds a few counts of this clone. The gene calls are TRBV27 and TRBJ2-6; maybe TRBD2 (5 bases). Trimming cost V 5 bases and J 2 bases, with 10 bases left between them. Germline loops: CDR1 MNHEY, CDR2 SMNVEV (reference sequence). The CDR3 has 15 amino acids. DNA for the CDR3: TGTGCCAGCAGTCAGAAGAGGGCTGGGGCCAACGTCCTGACTTTC. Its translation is CASSQKRAGANVLTF.

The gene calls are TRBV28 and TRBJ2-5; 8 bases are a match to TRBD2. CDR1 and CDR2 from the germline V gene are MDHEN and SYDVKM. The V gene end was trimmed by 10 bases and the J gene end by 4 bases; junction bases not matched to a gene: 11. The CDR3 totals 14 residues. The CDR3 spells CATARSGGTETQYF. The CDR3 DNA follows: TGTGCCACCGCTCGATCGGGGGGGACAGAGACCCAGTACTTC.

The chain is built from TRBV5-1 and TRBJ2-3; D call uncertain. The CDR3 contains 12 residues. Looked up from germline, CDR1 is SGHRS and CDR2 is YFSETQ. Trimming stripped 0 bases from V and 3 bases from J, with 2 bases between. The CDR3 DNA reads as TGCGCCAGCAGCTTGGTGACAGATACGCAGTATTTT. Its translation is CASSLVTDTQYF.

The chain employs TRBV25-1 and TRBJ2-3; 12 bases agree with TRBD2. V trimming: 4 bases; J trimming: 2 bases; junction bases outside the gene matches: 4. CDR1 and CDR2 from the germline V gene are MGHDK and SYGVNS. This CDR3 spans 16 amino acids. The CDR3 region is CASSGGLAGYTDTQYF. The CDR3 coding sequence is TGTGCCAGCAGTGGGGGACTAGCGGGTTACACAGATACGCAGTATTTT.

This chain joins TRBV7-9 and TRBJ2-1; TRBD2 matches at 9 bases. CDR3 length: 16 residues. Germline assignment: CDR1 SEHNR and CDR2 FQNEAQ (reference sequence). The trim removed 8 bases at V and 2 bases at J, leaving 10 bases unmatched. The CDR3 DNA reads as TGTGCCAGCCCCGTCCGAGCGGGAGGAGCCTACAATGAGCAGTTCTTC. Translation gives CASPVRAGGAYNEQFF.

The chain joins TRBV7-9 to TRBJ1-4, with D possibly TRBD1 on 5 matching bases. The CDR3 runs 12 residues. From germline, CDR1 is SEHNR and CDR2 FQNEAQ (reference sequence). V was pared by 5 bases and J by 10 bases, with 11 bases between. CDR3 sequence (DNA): TGTGCCAGCAGCCCCGGGACCGGAAAACTGTTTTTT. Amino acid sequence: CASSPGTGKLFF. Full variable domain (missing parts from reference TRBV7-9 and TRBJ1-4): DTGVSQNPRHKITKRGQNVTFRCDPISEHNRLYWYRQTLGQGPEFLTYFQNEAQLEKSRLLSDRFSAERPKGSFSTLEIQRTEQGDSAMYLCASSPGTGKLFFGSGTQLSVL.

CDR3 in amino acids: CASSLGGLTSGRTTDTQYF. CDR3 DNA sequence: TGTGCCAGCAGCTTGGGGGGCCTTACTAGCGGGAGGACCACAGATACGCAGTATTTT. V usage is TRBV5-4 and J usage is TRBJ2-3, with 12 bases identical to TRBD2. The trim removed 0 bases at V and 2 bases at J, leaving 10 bases unmatched. In germline, CDR1 is SGHNT, CDR2 YYREEE (reference sequence). This CDR3 contains 19 residues. Together with reference TRBV5-4 and TRBJ2-3, the CDR3 gives the full variable domain: ETGVTQSPTHLIKTRGQQVTLRCSSQSGHNTVSWYQQALGQGPQFIFQYYREEENGRGNFPPRFSGLQFPNYSSELNVNALELDDSALYLCASSLGGLTSGRTTDTQYFGPGTRLTVL.

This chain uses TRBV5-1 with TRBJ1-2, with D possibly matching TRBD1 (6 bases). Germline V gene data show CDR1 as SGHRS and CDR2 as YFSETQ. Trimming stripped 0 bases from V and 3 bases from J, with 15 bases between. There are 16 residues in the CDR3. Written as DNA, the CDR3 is TGCGCCAGCAGCTTGGCCCGGGGAGGGGGTCACTATGGCTACACCTTC. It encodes CASSLARGGGHYGYTF.

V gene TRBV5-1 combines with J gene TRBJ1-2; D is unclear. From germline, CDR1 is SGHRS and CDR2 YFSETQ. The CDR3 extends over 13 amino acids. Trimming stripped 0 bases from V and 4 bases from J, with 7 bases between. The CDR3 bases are TGCGCCAGCAGCTTGGCGCTGGCCTATGGCTACACCTTC. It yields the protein CASSLALAYGYTF.